This T cell receptor beta chain was documented in a study of blood T cell repertoires in COVID-19. There are 19 residues in the CDR3. Looked up from germline, CDR1 is SGHRS and CDR2 is YFSETQ. With V trimmed by 0 bases and J by 1 base, 14 bases remained unmatched. Libraries were prepared by immunoSEQ multiplex PCR; TCRdb keeps only in-frame clonotypes and omits some of them. This table has about 30,000 clones, around 90% appearing once. The source is a middle-aged man with active COVID-19. This sequence joins TRBV5-1 and TRBJ2-5, with 8 nucleotides matching TRBD2. The sample comprised peripheral blood. The CDR3 loop reads CASSLGASGGPLSQETQYF. The CDR3 nucleotides are TGCGCCAGCAGCTTGGGGGCCAGCGGGGGCCCTCTCTCCCAAGAGACCCAGTACTTC.